This record concerns one T cell receptor beta chain sequence. The source of the sample is a study of sequential checkpoint blockade in melanoma. Study-wide background: Randomization was 1:1 between first-line nivolumab→ipilimumab and ipilimumab→nivolumab. Maintenance nivolumab came after either treatment sequence.

Treatment: randomized to nivolumab then ipilimumab (arm A) or the reverse (arm B). No patient had prior DNA-damaging chemotherapy. PBMC sorting kept live CD3+CD8+ cells without CD19 or CD56. Libraries were prepared by immunoSEQ multiplex PCR; TCRdb keeps only in-frame clonotypes and omits some of them. The profile shows more than 15,000 clones, roughly 71% of them singletons. V shed 4 bases and J shed 0 bases, with 14 bases lying between them. Looked up from germline, CDR1 is SGDLS and CDR2 is YYNGEE. The CDR3 extends over 16 amino acids. The sample consisted of CD8+ T cells sorted from blood (inferred from file names), taken from a patient given nivolumab and ipilimumab in sequence. This TCR derives from a human donor with melanoma. The V and J genes are TRBV9 and TRBJ2-1, with TRBD2 as a possible D gene (6 bases). CDR3 nucleotide sequence: TGTGCCAGCAGCCCTTGGGACTCCCTCTCCTACAATGAGCAGTTCTTC. It yields the protein CASSPWDSLSYNEQFF.